Listed below are T cell receptor beta chains from one sample, sequenced in a study of cytomegalovirus exposure and HLA in healthy donors. Sequenced by immunoSEQ multiplex PCR; TCRdb stores in-frame clones only, minus some. This sample has approximately 190,000 clones, with around 83% found just once. Sequenced material: PBMCs. These receptors originate from a young woman in good health and CMV-seropositive. The CDR3 runs from the conserved cysteine through the conserved F or W.

CDR3: CASSAPELSGNTIYF
V: TRBV5-5

CDR3: CASSLEYAGAHEQYF
V: TRBV11-2

CDR3: CAWSGGGYNEQFF
V: TRBV30

CDR3: CASSLSWGRDDQPQHF
V: TRBV27

CDR3: CASSPRGYNEQFF
V: TRBV5-6

CDR3: CASSYRHSGQPQHF
V: TRBV6-5

CDR3: CASSLGQHGYTF
V: TRBV13

CDR3: CASSLILAGLNEQYF
V: TRBV5-6

CDR3: CASSTDRGKTEAFF
V: TRBV18

CDR3: CSVEVGDGGFNQPQHF
V: TRBV29-1

CDR3: CASSLLGGAGVYNEQFF
V: TRBV27

CDR3: CSVRRGGNTEAFF
V: TRBV29-1

CDR3: CASTRTATNYGYTF
V: TRBV6-5

CDR3: CSVEGGDGYTF
V: TRBV29-1

CDR3: CASSLGQGGTEAFF
V: TRBV28

CDR3: CASSIGEANEQFF
V: TRBV7-9

CDR3: CASSGRLNQPQHF
V: TRBV19

CDR3: CASRAAGETQYF
V: TRBV7-6

CDR3: CASSSVLAGVGGYTF
V: TRBV7-9

CDR3: CANLVDSSSYEQYF
V: TRBV7-7

CDR3: CASSSTVGREQFF
V: TRBV5-1

CDR3: CAWRTGTSGNQETQYF
V: TRBV30

CDR3: CASSFRLTGEQYF
V: TRBV7-6

CDR3: CASNYLTGVGQPQHF
V: TRBV28

CDR3: CASSFRGGTRYNEQFF
V: TRBV5-1

CDR3: CASSPSTGELFF
V: TRBV11-3

CDR3: CASRDREADTQYF
V: TRBV2

CDR3: CASSLGGVYYTEAFF
V: TRBV28

CDR3: CASSTDGLLNTEAFF
V: TRBV6-5

CDR3: CAATDSNQPQHF
V: TRBV10-3

CDR3: CAWKRRGDTGELFF
V: TRBV30

CDR3: CASSTSTGNTEAFF
V: TRBV7-9

CDR3: CASRGGGSTDTQYF
V: TRBV7-2

CDR3: CASSLRGDRSEAFF
V: TRBV2

CDR3: CASRTQRDTGELFF
V: TRBV2

CDR3: CASSGQGLPSSGNTIYF
V: TRBV9

CDR3: CSVGQVSYNEQFF
V: TRBV29-1

CDR3: CSVDGRVNTEAFF
V: TRBV29-1

CDR3: CASPPGQDLYEQYF
V: TRBV7-7

CDR3: CASRSTYEQYF
V: TRBV28

CDR3: CASSLPMTSGRAGEQYF
V: TRBV5-5

CDR3: CASSKGQGIGEKLFF
V: TRBV11-1

CDR3: CASSQAPTSANYNEQFF
V: TRBV4-1

CDR3: CASTYSPGLAGVYEQYF
V: TRBV11-2

CDR3: CAWSPGGGYGYTF
V: TRBV30

CDR3: CASSSGLAGGDTQYF
V: TRBV13

CDR3: CASSVLAGREQYF
V: TRBV2

CDR3: CASSYMQGNQPQHF
V: TRBV6-5

CDR3: CASSPPGAHEQYF
V: TRBV18

CDR3: CASSERGNEKLFF
V: TRBV7-9